This T cell receptor (beta chain) was sequenced in a study of blood T cell repertoires in COVID-19. At the level of the study: Samples taken during acute and convalescent COVID-19 were collected in the United States, Italy and Spain. The analysed material was cDNA or gDNA that came from T cells, B-cell-depleted T cells, or PBMCs.

As handled by the study authors: From reference gene primer amplification, estimates of nucleated cell counts were derived. Measured with immunoSEQ multiplex PCR; TCRdb has only the in-frame clones, and not every one. That table gives V, J and clone size, and the DNA gave D and trimming. This sample has about 75,000 clones; approximately 79% occur once, and the top ten carry 2.6%. This CDR3 spans 13 amino acids. The germline gives CDR1 SGHAT, CDR2 FQNNGV. The ends were cut back, 2 bases at V and 2 bases at J, with 5 bases in the middle. Sequencing input: peripheral blood. V and J are TRBV11-2 and TRBJ2-3; D not resolved. This clonotype was obtained from a human donor with acute or convalescent COVID-19. The donor label of this sample is uncertain. The CDR3 DNA reads as TGTGCCAGCAGCTTACAAATCACAGATACGCAGTATTTT. This gives the protein CASSLQITDTQYF.